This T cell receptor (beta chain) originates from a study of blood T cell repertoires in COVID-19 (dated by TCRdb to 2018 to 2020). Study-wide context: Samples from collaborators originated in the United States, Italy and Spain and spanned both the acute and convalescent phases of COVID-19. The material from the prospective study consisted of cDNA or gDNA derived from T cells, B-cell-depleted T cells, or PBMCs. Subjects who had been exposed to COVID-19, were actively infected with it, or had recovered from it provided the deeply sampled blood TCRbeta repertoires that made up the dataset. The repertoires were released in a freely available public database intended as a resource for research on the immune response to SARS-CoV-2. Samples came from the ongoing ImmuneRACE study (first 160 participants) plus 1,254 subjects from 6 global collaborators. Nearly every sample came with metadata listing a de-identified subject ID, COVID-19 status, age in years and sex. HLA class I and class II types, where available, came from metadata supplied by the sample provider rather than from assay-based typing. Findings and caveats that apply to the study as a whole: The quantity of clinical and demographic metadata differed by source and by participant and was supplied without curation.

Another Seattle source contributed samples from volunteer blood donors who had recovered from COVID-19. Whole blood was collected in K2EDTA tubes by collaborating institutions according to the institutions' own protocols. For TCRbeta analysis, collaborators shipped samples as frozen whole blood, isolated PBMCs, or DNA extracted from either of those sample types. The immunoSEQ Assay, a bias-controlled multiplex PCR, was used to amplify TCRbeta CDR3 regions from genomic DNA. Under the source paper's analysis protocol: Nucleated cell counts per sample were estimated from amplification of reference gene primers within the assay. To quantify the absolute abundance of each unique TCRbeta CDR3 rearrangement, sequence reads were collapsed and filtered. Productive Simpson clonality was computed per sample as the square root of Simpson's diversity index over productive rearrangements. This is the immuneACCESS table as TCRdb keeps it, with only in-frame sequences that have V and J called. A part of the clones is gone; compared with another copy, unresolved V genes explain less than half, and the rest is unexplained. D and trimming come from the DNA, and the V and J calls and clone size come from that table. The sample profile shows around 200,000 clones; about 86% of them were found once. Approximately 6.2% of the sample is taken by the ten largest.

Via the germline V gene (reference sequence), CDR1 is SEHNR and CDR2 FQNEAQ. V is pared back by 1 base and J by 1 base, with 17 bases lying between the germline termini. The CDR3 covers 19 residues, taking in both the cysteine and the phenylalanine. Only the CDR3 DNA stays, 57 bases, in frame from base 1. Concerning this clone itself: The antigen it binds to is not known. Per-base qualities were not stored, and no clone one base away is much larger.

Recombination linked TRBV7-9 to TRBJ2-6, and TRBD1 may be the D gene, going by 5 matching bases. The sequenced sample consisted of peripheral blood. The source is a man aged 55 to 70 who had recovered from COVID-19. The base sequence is TGTGCCAGCAGCTTAGAGGCCAGGGATTTATTATCTGGGGCCAACGTCCTGACTTTC. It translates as CASSLEARDLLSGANVLTF.